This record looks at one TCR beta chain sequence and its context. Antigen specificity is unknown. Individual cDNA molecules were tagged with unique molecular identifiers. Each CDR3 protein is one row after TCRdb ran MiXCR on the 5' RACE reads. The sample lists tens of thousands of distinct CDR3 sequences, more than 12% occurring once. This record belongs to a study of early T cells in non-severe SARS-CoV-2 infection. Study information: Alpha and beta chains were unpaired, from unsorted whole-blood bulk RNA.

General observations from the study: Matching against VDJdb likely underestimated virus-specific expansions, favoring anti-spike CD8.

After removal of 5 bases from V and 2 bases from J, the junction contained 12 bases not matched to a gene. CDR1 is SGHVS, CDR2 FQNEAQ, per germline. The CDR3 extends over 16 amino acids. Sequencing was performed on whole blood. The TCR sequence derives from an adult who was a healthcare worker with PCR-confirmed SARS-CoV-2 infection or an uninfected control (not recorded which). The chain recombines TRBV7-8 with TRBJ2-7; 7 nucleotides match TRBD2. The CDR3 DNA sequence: TGTGCCAGCAGCCCCCTGGGCCAAGCGGGGCCCTACGAGCAGTACTTC. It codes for CASSPLGQAGPYEQYF.